This T cell receptor beta chain was profiled in a study of shared clonotypes between healthy human individuals. Germline assignment: CDR1 ENHRY and CDR2 SYGVKD. This CDR3 has 13 residues. The V end lost 10 bases, the J end lost 1 base, and 14 bases lay between the germline ends. Assay used: immunoSEQ multiplex PCR; TCRdb lists only in-frame clones, some missing. The sample has about 1.1 million clones, approximately 80% seen once. Material for sequencing was memory CD4+ T cells from PBMCs. The subset was: CD45RA-negative fraction. V is TRBV10-3 and J is TRBJ2-7, with D perhaps being TRBD1 or TRBD2 (5 bases each). The origin of this receptor is a young man in good health. Some clones in this sample may be carry-over from other donors' samples. In nucleotides, the CDR3 is TGTGCCACCACCGGGACGTCGTCCTACGAGCAGTACTTC. It codes for CATTGTSSYEQYF.